Below are 20 T cell receptor beta chains sequenced from a single sample in a study of blood T cells in healthy people across ages. It was with a sample-barcoded 5' primer and a J-beta primer mix that a second PCR of about 6 to 12 cycles was run. TCRdb re-called the 5' RACE reads with MiXCR, one entry per CDR3 protein. The sample lists about 650,000 distinct CDR3 sequences, approximately 30% occurring once. Sequencing was done on a sample of blood. All receptors derive from a woman of 80 years or more in good health.

As concerns this clonotype: This may be a read error: a much more frequent sequence differs by one nucleotide. This chain joins TRBV20-1 and TRBJ2-5; the D gene is possibly TRBD2 (6 bases). From germline, CDR1 is DFQATT and CDR2 SNEGSKA (reference sequence). V dropped 6 bases and J dropped 11 bases, with 22 bases sitting between them. This CDR3 is 13 amino acids long. The CDR3 nucleotides read TGCAGTGCCACGGAACTAGCTTTTCCCGGGCAGTACTTC. Its translation: CSATELAFPGQYF.

The J gene is TRBJ2-3, the V gene TRBV12-3 or TRBV12-4; TRBD2 agrees at 11 bases. The CDR3 covers 12 residues. The CDR3 nucleotides are TGTGTTACTAGCGGGAGTTCAGATACGCAGTATTTT. Translated, it gives CVTSGSSDTQYF.

Ten or more counts support this clonotype. CDR3 DNA sequence: TGTGCCAGCAGTCTATCACAGCACTATGGCTACACCTTC. Translation: CASSLSQHYGYTF. The rearrangement links TRBV25-1 to TRBJ1-2, with D unresolved. Trimming took off 5 bases at V and 3 bases at J, with 10 bases between the two ends. In germline, CDR1 is MGHDK, CDR2 SYGVNS. This CDR3 has 13 amino acids.

V is TRBV20-1 and J is TRBJ1-5, with D perhaps matching TRBD1 (6 bases). The CDR3 is 13 amino acids. Trimming shortened V by 6 bases and J by 3 bases, and 12 bases separated the two germline ends. In germline, CDR1 is DFQATT, CDR2 SNEGSKA (reference sequence). The CDR3 sequence is CSATTGINQPQHF. As DNA, the CDR3 is TGCAGTGCCACGACAGGCATCAATCAGCCCCAGCATTTT.

Ten or more counts support this clonotype. The CDR3 loop reads CASNPGQRIGDTQYF. CDR3 in DNA: TGCGCCAGCAACCCGGGACAACGCATTGGAGATACGCAGTATTTT. The rearrangement links TRBV5-1 to TRBJ2-3; D might be TRBD1 (6 bases). Germline V CDR1 and CDR2: SGHRS, YFSETQ. The V end was cut by 6 bases, the J end by 5 bases, with 19 bases between. The CDR3 has 15 residues.

This clonotype was found a few times. The gene calls are TRBV7-2 and TRBJ2-5; D is undetermined. The CDR3 length is 13 residues. V gave up 8 bases and J gave up 2 bases, with 12 bases separating them. The germline V gene encodes CDR1 SGHTA and CDR2 FQGNSA. CDR3: CASSIQGQETQYF. The CDR3 region has the DNA TGTGCCAGCTCAATACAAGGACAAGAGACCCAGTACTTC. The full variable domain, completed using reference TRBV7-2 and TRBJ2-5, is GAGVSQSPSNKVTEKGKDVELRCDPISGHTALYWYRQSLGQGLEFLIYFQGNSAPDKSGLPSDRFSAERTGGSVSTLTIQRTQQEDSAVYLCASSIQGQETQYFGPGTRLLVL.

This clonotype was seen a handful of times. The chain couples TRBV30 to TRBJ1-2; TRBD1 agrees at 9 bases. CDR1 GTSNPN and CDR2 SVGIG come from the germline V gene (reference sequence). The CDR3 spans 14 residues. The trim removed 3 bases at V and 8 bases at J, leaving 10 bases unmatched. Here the CDR3 DNA reads TGTGCCTGGAGAGTCCCGGGGACAGGGCAAGGCTACACCTTC. Encoded protein: CAWRVPGTGQGYTF.

This clonotype was detected many times. The V gene is TRBV6-2 or TRBV6-3, the J gene TRBJ2-7; D gene unclear. The CDR3 is 13 amino acids. Germline assignment: CDR1 MNHEY and CDR2 SVGEGT. Trimming took off 6 bases at V and 7 bases at J, with 16 bases between the two ends. The CDR3 DNA reads TGTGCCAGCAGCCTAGAATGGTACGAGGAGCAGTACTTC. Translated: CASSLEWYEEQYF.

A word on this clonotype: Germline is not matched at one junction end, which may reflect a read error. The rearrangement uses TRBV5-1 and TRBJ1-4; a possible D gene is TRBD1 (6 bases). CDR3 length: 15 residues. The germline gives CDR1 SGHRS, CDR2 YFSETQ. The CDR3 DNA is TGCGCCAGCAGCCCTTACAGGGCGTCTAATGAAAAACGGTTTTTT. It yields the protein CASSPYRASNEKRFF.

Of note for this clonotype: Just one base apart from a much larger clone, this may be a read error. This chain connects TRBV6-1 to TRBJ2-5; no clear D. V gave up 4 bases and J gave up 11 bases, with 17 bases separating them. Germline-derived CDR1 and CDR2 are MNHNS and SASEGT. The CDR3 sequence is 13 residues long. CDR3 sequence: CASSGIRNNEQYF. DNA for the CDR3: TGTGCCAGCAGTGGGATTAGAAACAATGAGCAGTACTTC.

This clonotype was picked up many times. V gene TRBV5-1 combines with J gene TRBJ2-3; 9 nucleotides line up with TRBD1. After removal of 0 bases from V and 3 bases from J, the junction contained 5 bases not matched to a gene. Germline loops: CDR1 SGHRS, CDR2 YFSETQ. The CDR3 has 16 residues. CDR3 sequence reads: CASSLVGTGHTDTQYF. CDR3 in DNA: TGCGCCAGCAGCTTGGTGGGGACAGGGCATACAGATACGCAGTATTTT.

The chain is built from TRBV4-1 and TRBJ2-7; 7 positions agree with TRBD2. Per germline, CDR1 MGHRA and CDR2 YSYEKL. Unmatched junction bases numbered 11, after V lost 0 bases and J lost 3 bases. CDR3 length equals 17 residues. CDR3 amino acids: CASSQDPSSGGLYEQYF. CDR3 nucleotide sequence: TGCGCCAGCAGCCAAGATCCCTCTAGCGGAGGCCTCTACGAGCAGTACTTC.

With respect to this clonotype: A much larger clone lies one base from this, so it may be a read error. V gene TRBV5-1 combines with J gene TRBJ2-5; maybe TRBD2 (5 bases). This CDR3 has 14 residues. The germline V gene encodes CDR1 SGHRS and CDR2 YFSETQ. CDR3 amino acids: CANSLAGVINEQYF. The CDR3, as DNA: TGCGCCAACAGCTTGGCGGGTGTGATAAATGAGCAGTACTTC.

The gene calls are TRBV28 and TRBJ2-2, with D unclear. With 6 bases removed from V and 6 bases from J, the gap between germline ends came to 8 bases. CDR3 length equals 12 residues. Germline loops: CDR1 MDHEN, CDR2 SYDVKM. In nucleotides, the CDR3 is TGTGCCAGCAGGAGTACCGCCGGGGAGCTGTTTTTT. Translating it yields CASRSTAGELFF.

Points on this clonotype: A read error is possible here, since a much larger clone lies one base away. V and J are TRBV4-2 and TRBJ2-5; D is undetermined. Germline assignment: CDR1 LGHNA and CDR2 YNFKEQ. The V end was cut by 0 bases, the J end by 11 bases, with 16 bases between. The CDR3 totals 14 residues. The CDR3, as DNA: TGTGCCAGCAGCCAAGATGCCGAGTACAATGAGCAGTACTTC. Its protein is CASSQDAEYNEQYF.

This clonotype occurred many times. This could be a read error, since a much larger clone is one nucleotide away. The rearrangement uses TRBV5-1 and TRBJ2-5; either TRBD1 or TRBD2 may fit D (5 bases each). The CDR3 length is 13 residues. The V gene's germline CDR1 is SGHRS and CDR2 YFSETQ. Trimming removed 0 bases at V and 11 bases at J, with 14 bases between. CDR3 in DNA: TGCGCCAGCAGCTTGGAAGGGACCGATGAGCAGTACTTC. It translates to CASSLEGTDEQYF.

The V gene is TRBV20-1, the J gene TRBJ1-2; D gene ambiguous. CDR3 length: 12 residues. Germline assignment: CDR1 DFQATT and CDR2 SNEGSKA (reference sequence). With 3 bases removed from V and 7 bases from J, the gap between germline ends came to 12 bases. In DNA form, the CDR3 reads TGCAGTGCTAGGACCGGGTCGAGTGGCTACACCTTC. Its translation: CSARTGSSGYTF.

The chain combines TRBV7-2 with TRBJ2-5; D is ambiguous. This CDR3 is built from 14 residues. V shed 6 bases and J shed 3 bases, with 14 bases lying between them. Germline-derived CDR1 and CDR2 are SGHTA and FQGNSA. The CDR3, as DNA: TGTGCCAGCAGTCGACCGGGTGAAAAAGAGACCCAGTACTTC. Translation gives CASSRPGEKETQYF.

The V gene is TRBV25-1, the J gene TRBJ1-4; no clear D gene. Germline CDR1 and CDR2: MGHDK and SYGVNS. V dropped 3 bases and J dropped 5 bases, with 16 bases sitting between them. The CDR3 has 16 residues. The CDR3 loop reads CASSDRSLAANEKLFF. The CDR3 coding sequence is TGTGCCAGCAGTGATCGGTCTCTTGCGGCCAATGAAAAACTGTTTTTT.

This clonotype was observed many times. The V call is TRBV20-1, the J call TRBJ2-1; TRBD1 matches at 8 bases. Looked up from germline, CDR1 is DFQATT and CDR2 is SNEGSKA (reference sequence). CDR3 size: 13 residues. V lost 4 bases to trimming and J lost 8 bases; unmatched junction nucleotides: 7. The CDR3 sequence is CSANYDRGDEQFF. The CDR3 DNA follows: TGCAGTGCTAATTACGACAGGGGCGATGAGCAGTTCTTC.